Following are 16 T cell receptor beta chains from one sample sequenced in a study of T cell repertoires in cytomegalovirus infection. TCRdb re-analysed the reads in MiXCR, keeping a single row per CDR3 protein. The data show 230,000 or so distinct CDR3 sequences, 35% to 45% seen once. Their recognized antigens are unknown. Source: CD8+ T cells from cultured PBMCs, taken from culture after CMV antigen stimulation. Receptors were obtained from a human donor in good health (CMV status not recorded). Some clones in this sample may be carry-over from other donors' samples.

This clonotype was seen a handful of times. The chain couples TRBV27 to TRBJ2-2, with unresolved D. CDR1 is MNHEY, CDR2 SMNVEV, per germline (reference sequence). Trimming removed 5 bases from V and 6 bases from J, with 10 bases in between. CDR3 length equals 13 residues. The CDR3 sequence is CASSISRSGELFF. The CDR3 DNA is TGTGCCAGCAGTATTAGCCGGTCCGGGGAGCTGTTTTTT.

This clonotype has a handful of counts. The CDR3 loop reads CASSRAALYEQYF. The CDR3 nucleotides read TGTGCCAGCTCGAGGGCTGCCCTCTACGAGCAGTACTTC. This rearrangement joins TRBV7-9 to TRBJ2-7, with TRBD2 as a possible D gene (5 bases). The ends were cut back, 8 bases at V and 3 bases at J, with 14 bases in the middle. The CDR3 runs 13 residues. CDR1 SEHNR and CDR2 FQNEAQ come from the germline V gene (reference sequence).

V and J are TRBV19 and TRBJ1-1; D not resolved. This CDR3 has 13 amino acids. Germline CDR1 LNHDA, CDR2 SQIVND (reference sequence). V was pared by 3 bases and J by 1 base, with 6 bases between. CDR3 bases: TGTGCCAGTAGTATGCGACCGAACACTGAAGCTTTCTTT. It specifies CASSMRPNTEAFF.

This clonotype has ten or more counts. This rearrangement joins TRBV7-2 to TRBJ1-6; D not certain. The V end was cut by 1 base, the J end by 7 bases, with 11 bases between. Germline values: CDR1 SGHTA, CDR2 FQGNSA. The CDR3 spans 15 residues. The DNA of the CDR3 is TGTGCCAGCAGCTTAGTCGCAGGAGACAATTCACCCCTCCACTTT. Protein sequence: CASSLVAGDNSPLHF.

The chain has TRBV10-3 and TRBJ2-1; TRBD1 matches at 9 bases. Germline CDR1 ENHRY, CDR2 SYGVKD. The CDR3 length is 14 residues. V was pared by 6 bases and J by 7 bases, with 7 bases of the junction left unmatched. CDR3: CAISGDREKNEQFF. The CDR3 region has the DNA TGTGCCATCAGCGGGGACAGGGAGAAAAATGAGCAGTTCTTC.

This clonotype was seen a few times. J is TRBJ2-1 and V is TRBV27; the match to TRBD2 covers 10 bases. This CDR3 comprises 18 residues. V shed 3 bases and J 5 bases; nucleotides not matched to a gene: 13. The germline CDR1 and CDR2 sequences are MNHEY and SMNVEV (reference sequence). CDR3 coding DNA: TGTGCCAGCAGTTTCATAGCGGGAGGTCCCCCCAAGAACAATGAGCAGTTCTTC. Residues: CASSFIAGGPPKNNEQFF.

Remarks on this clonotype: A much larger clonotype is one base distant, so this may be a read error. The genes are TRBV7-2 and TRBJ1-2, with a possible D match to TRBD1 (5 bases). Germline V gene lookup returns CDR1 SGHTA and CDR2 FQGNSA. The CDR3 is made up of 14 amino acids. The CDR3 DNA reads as TGTGCCAGCAGCTCCGCAGGGTCCCGCTATGTCTACACCTTC. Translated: CASSSAGSRYVYTF.

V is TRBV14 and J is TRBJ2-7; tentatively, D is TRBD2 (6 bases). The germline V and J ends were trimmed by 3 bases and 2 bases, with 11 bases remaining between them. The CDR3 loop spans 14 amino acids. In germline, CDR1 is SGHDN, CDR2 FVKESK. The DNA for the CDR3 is TGTGCCAGCAGCCACGGGAGTGGCGCCTACGAGCAGTACTTC. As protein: CASSHGSGAYEQYF. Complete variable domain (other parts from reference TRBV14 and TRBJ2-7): EAGVTQFPSHSVIEKGQTVTLRCDPISGHDNLYWYRRVMGKEIKFLLHFVKESKQDESGMPNNRFLAERTGGTYSTLKVQPAELEDSGVYFCASSHGSGAYEQYFGPGTRLTVT.

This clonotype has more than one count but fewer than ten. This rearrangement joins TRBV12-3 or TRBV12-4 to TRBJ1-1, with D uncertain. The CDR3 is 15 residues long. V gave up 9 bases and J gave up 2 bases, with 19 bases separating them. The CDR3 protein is CASFYKGGPNTEAFF. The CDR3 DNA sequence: TGTGCCAGTTTCTACAAGGGAGGACCAAACACTGAAGCTTTCTTT.

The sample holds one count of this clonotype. The CDR3 DNA sequence: TGTGCCAGCAGCTCGCAGCAGGACGAGGCCGGGGAGCTGTTTTTT. Amino acids: CASSSQQDEAGELFF. This chain connects TRBV7-1 to TRBJ2-2; D call uncertain. TRBV7-1 is an open reading frame, and its role is uncertain. V dropped 3 bases and J dropped 6 bases, with 14 bases sitting between them. The CDR3 is 15 residues long.

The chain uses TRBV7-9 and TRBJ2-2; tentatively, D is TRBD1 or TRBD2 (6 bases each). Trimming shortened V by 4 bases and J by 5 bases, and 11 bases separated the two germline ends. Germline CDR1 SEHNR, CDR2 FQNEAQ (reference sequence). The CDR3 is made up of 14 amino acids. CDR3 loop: CASSSRGPTGELFF. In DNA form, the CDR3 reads TGTGCCAGCAGCTCACGGGGGCCGACCGGGGAGCTGTTTTTT.

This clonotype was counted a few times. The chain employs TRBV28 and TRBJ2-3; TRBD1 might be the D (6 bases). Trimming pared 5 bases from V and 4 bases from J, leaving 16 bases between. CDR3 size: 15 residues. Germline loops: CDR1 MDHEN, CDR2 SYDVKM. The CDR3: CASSPYDRRADTQYF. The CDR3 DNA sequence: TGTGCCAGCAGTCCATATGACAGGCGGGCAGATACGCAGTATTTT.

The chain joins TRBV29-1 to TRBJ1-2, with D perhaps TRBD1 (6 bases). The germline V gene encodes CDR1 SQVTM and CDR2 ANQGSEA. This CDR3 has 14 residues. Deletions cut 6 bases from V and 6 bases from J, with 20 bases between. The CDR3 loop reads CSVGNRERGDGYTF. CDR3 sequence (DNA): TGCAGCGTGGGCAACAGGGAACGCGGAGATGGCTACACCTTC.

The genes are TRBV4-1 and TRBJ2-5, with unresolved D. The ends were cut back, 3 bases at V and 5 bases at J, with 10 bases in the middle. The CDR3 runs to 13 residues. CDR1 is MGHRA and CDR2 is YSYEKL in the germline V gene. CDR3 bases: TGCGCCAGCAGCCACGTACTTGCGGAGACCCAGTACTTC. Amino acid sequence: CASSHVLAETQYF.

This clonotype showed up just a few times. CDR3 sequence: CASSQELGANQPQHF. For the CDR3, the DNA is TGTGCCAGCAGCCAAGAGTTGGGGGCTAATCAGCCCCAGCATTTT. The chain employs TRBV3-1 and TRBJ1-5; D may be TRBD1 (6 bases). The germline V and J ends were trimmed by 0 bases and 4 bases, with 10 bases remaining between them. The germline gives CDR1 LGHDT, CDR2 YNNKEL (reference sequence). The CDR3 is made up of 15 amino acids. Combining the CDR3 with reference TRBV3-1 and TRBJ1-5 gives the whole variable domain DTAVSQTPKYLVTQMGNDKSIKCEQNLGHDTMYWYKQDSKKFLKIMFSYNNKELIINETVPNRFSPKSPDKAHLNLHINSLELGDSAVYFCASSQELGANQPQHFGDGTRLSIL.

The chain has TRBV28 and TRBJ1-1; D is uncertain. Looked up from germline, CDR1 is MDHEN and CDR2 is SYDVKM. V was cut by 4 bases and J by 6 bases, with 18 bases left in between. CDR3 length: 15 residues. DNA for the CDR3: TGTGCCAGCAGTTCAACCCGGGGAGCGAGGCCTGAAGCTTTCTTT. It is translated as CASSSTRGARPEAFF.